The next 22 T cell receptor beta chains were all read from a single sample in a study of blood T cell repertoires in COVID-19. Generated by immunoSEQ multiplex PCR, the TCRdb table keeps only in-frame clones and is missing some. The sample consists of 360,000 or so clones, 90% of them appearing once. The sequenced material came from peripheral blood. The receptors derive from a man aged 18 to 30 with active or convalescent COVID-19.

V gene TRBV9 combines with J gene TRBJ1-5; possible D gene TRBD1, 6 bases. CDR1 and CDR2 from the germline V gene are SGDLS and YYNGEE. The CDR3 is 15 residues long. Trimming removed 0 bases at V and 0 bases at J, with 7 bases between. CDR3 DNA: TGTGCCAGCAGCGTAGAGGGGGATAGCAATCAGCCCCAGCATTTT. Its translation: CASSVEGDSNQPQHF.

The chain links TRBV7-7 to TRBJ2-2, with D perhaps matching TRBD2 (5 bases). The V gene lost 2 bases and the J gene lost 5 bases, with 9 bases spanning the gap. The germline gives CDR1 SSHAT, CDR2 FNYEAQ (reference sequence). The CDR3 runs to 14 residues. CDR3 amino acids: CASSLYEGTGELFF. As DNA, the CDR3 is TGTGCCAGCAGCTTATATGAGGGAACCGGGGAGCTGTTTTTT.

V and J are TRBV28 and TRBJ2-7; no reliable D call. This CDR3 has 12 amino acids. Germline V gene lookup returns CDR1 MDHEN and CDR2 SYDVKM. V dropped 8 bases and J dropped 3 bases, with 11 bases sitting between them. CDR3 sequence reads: CASLRRDYEQYF. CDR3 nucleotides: TGTGCCAGCTTGCGGAGAGACTACGAGCAGTACTTC.

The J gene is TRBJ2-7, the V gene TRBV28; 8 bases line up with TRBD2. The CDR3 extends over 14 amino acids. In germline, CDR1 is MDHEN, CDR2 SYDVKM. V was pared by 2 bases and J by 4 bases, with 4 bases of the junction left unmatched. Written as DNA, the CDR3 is TGTGCCAGCAGTTTAACGGGACTAGTTTACGAGCAGTACTTC. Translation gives CASSLTGLVYEQYF.

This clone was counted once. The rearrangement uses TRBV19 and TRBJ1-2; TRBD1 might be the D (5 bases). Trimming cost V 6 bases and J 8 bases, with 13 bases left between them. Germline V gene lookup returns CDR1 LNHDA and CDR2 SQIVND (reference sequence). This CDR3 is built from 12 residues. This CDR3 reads CASRPDSEGYTF. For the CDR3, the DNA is TGTGCCAGTAGGCCCGACAGTGAAGGCTACACCTTC.

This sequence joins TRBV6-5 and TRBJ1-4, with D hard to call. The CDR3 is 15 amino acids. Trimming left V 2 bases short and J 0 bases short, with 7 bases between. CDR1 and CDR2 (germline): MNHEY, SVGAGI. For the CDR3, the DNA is TGTGCCAGCAGTTACGACTGGGCAACTAATGAAAAACTGTTTTTT. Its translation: CASSYDWATNEKLFF.

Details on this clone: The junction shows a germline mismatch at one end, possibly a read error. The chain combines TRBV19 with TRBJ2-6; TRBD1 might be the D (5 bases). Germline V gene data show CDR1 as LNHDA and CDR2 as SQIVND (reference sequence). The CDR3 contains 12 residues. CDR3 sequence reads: CAGQSGANVLTF. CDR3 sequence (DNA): TGTGCCGGTCAGTCTGGGGCCAACGTGCTGACTTTC.

The CDR3 nucleotides are TGTGCCAGCAGCCTGGGGGCAGGAACCTATGGCTACACCTTC. Encoded protein: CASSLGAGTYGYTF. The rearrangement links TRBV5-8 to TRBJ1-2; weak D call: TRBD1 (6 bases). The CDR3 covers 14 residues. V lost 4 bases and J 4 bases, leaving 14 bases between the germline ends. Germline-derived CDR1 and CDR2 are SGHTS and YDEGEE.

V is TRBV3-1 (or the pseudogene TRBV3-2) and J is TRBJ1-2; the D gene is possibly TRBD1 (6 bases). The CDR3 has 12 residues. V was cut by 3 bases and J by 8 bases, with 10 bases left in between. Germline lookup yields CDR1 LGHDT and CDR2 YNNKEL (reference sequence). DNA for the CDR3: TGTGCCAGCAGCCAGGGACACGTCGGCTACACCTTC. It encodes CASSQGHVGYTF.

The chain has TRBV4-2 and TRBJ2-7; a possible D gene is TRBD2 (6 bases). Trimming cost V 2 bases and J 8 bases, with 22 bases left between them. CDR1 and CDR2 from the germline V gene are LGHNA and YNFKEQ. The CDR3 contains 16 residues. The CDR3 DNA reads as TGTGCCAGCAGCCAATTGGGGACTCAAGGGGCAGGGCAGCAGTACTTC. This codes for CASSQLGTQGAGQQYF.

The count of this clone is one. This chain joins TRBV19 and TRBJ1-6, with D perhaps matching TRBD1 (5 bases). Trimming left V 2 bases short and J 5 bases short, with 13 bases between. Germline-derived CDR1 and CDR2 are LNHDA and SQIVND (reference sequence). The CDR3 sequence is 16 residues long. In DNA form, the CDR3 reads TGTGCCAGTAGTATATCCACAGGAGCTAATAATTCACCCCTCCACTTT. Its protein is CASSISTGANNSPLHF. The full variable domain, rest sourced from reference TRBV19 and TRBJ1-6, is DGGITQSPKYLFRKEGQNVTLSCEQNLNHDAMYWYRQDPGQGLRLIYYSQIVNDFQKGDIAEGYSVSREKKESFPLTVTSAQKNPTAFYLCASSISTGANNSPLHFGNGTRLTVT.

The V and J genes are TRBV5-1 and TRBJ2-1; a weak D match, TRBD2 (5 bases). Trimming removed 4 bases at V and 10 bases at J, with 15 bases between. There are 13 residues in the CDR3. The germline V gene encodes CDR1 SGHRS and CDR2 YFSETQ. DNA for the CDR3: TGCGCCAGCAGCCCCCTCAACCCGGGAGAGCAGTTCTTC. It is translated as CASSPLNPGEQFF.

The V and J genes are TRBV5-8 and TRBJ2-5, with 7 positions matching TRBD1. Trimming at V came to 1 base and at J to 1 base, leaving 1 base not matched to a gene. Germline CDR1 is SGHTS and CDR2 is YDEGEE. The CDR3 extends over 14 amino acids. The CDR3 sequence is CASSLRDSQETQYF. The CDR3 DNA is TGTGCCAGCAGCTTGAGGGACAGCCAAGAGACCCAGTACTTC.

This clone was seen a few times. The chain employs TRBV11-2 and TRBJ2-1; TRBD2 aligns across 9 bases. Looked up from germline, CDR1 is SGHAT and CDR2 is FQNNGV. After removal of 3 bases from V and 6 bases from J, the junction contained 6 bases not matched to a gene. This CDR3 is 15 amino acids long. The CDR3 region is CASSLIAGAGNEQFF. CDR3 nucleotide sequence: TGTGCCAGCAGCTTGATAGCGGGGGCGGGCAATGAGCAGTTCTTC.

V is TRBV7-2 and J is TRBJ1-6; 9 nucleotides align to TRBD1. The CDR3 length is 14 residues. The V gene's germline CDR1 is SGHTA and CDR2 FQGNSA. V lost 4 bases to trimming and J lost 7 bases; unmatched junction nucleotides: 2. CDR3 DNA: TGTGCCAGCAGCTGGACAGGGGTGAATTCACCCCTCCACTTT. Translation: CASSWTGVNSPLHF.

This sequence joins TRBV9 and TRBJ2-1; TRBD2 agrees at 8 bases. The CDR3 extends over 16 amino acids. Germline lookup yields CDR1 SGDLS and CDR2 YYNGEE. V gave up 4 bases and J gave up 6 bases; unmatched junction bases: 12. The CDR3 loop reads CASSPGGAGVGNEQFF. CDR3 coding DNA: TGTGCCAGCAGCCCCGGGGGAGCGGGAGTCGGCAATGAGCAGTTCTTC.

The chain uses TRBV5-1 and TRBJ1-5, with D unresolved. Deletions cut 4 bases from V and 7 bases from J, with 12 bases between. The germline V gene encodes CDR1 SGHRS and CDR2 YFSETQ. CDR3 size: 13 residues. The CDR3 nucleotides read TGCGCCAGCAGCCAATCACTCGGGCAGCCCCAGCATTTT. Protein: CASSQSLGQPQHF.

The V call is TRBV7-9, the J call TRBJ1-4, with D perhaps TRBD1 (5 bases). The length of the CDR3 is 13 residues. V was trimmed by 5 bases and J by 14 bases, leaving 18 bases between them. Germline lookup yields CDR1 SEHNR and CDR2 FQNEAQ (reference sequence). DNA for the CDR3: TGTGCCAGCAGCCTAAAAGGGGTCGATCCTCTGTTTTTT. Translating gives CASSLKGVDPLFF.

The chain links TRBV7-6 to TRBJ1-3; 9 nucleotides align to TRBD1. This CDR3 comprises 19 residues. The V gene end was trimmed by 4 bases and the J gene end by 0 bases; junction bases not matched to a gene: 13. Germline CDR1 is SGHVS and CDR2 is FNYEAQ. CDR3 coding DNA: TGTGCCAGCAGCTCCAACGGGACAGGGACGCTGTACTCTGGAAACACCATATATTTT. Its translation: CASSSNGTGTLYSGNTIYF. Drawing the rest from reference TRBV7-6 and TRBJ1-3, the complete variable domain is GAGVSQSPRYKVTKRGQDVALRCDPISGHVSLYWYRQALGQGPEFLTYFNYEAQQDKSGLPNDRFSAERPEGSISTLTIQRTEQRDSAMYRCASSSNGTGTLYSGNTIYFGEGSWLTVV.

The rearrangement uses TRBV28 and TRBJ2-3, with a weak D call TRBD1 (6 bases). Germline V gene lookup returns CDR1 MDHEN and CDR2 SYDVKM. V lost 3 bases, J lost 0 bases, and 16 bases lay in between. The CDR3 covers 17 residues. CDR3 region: CASSFPYLGQSTDTQYF. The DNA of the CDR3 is TGTGCCAGCAGTTTCCCCTACCTCGGACAGAGCACAGATACGCAGTATTTT. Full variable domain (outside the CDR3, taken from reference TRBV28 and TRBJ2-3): DVKVTQSSRYLVKRTGEKVFLECVQDMDHENMFWYRQDPGLGLRLIYFSYDVKMKEKGDIPEGYSVSREKKERFSLILESASTNQTSMYLCASSFPYLGQSTDTQYFGPGTRLTVL.

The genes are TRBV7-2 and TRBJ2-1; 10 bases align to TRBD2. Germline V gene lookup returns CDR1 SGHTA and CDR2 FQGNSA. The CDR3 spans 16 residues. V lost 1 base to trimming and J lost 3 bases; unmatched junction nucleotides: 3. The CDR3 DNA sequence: TGTGCCAGCAGCTTAGTTTGGACTAGCGGCTACAATGAGCAGTTCTTC. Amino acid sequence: CASSLVWTSGYNEQFF.

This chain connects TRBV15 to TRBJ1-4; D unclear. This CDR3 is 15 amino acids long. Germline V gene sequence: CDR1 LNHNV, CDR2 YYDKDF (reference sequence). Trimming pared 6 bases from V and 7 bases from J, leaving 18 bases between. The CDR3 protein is CATSPLQPRVEKLFF. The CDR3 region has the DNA TGTGCCACCAGTCCCTTGCAGCCCCGGGTTGAAAAACTGTTTTTT.